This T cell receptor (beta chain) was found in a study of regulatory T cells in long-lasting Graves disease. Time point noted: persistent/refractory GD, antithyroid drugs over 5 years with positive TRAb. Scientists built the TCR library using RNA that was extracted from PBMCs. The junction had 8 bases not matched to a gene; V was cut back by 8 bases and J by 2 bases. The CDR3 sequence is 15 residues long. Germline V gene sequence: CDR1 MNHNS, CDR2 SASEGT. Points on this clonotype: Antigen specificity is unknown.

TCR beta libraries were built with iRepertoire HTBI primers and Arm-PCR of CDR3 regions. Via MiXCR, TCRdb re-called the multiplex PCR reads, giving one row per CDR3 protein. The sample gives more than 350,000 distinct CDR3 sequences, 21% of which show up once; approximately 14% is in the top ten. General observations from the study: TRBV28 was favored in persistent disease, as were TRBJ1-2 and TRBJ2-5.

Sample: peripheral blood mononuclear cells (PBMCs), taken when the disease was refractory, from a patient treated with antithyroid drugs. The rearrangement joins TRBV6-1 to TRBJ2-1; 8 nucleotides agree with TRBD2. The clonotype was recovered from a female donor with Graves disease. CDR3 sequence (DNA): TGTGCCAGCCGTCCGGGACTAGGGACCTACAATGAGCAGTTCTTC. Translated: CASRPGLGTYNEQFF.